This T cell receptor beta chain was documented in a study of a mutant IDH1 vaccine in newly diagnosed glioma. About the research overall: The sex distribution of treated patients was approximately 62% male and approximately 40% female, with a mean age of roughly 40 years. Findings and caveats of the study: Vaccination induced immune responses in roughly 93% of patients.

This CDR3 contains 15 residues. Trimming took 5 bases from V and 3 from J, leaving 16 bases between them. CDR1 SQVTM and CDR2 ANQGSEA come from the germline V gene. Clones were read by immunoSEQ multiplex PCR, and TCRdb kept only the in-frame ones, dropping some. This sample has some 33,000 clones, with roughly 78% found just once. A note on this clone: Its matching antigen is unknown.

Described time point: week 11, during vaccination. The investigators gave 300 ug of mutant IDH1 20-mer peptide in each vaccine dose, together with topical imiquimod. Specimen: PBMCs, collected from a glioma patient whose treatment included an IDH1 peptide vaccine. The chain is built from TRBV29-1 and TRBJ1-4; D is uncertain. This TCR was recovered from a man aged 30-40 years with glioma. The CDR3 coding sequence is TGCAGCGTTTCCATCCGAGGGCCCCCTAATGAAAAACTGTTTTTT. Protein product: CSVSIRGPPNEKLFF.